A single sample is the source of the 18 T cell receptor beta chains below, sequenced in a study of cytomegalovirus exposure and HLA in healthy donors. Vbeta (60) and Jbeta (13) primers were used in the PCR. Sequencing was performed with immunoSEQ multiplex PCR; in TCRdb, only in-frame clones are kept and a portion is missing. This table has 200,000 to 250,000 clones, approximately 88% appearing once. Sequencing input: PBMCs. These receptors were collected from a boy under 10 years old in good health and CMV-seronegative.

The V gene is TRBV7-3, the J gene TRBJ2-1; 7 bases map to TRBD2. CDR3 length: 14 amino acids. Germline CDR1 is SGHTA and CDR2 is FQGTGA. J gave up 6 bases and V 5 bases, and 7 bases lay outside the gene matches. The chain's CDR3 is CASSPGGGFNEQFF. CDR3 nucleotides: TGTGCCAGCAGCCCGGGGGGAGGATTCAATGAGCAGTTCTTC.

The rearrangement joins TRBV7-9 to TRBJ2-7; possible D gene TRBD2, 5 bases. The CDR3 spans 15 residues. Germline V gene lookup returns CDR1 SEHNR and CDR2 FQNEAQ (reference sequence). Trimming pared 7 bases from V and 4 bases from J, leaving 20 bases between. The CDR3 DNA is TGTGCCAGCAACCGCAACGACGGGGTTAGGTACGAGCAGTACTTC. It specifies CASNRNDGVRYEQYF.

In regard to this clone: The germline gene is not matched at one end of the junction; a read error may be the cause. For the CDR3, the DNA is TGTGCCAGCAGCGCGTGGGGCCTAGCGGGGCTGAACACCGGGGGGCTGTTTTTT. It specifies CASSAWGLAGLNTGGLFF. This sequence joins TRBV9 and TRBJ2-2; 9 bases match TRBD2. The CDR3 is 18 amino acids. Germline lookup yields CDR1 SGDLS and CDR2 YYNGEE.

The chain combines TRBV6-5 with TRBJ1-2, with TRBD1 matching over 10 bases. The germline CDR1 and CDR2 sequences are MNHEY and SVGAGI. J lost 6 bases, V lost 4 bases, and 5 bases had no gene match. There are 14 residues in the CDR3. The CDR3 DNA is TGTGCCAGCAGTTCCCGACAGGGGGCTGATGGCTACACCTTC. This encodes CASSSRQGADGYTF.

Here the CDR3 reads CASSLRDNSYEQYF. DNA of the CDR3: TGTGCCAGCAGCCTCCGGGACAACTCCTACGAGCAGTACTTC. The chain combines TRBV5-8 with TRBJ2-7; a possible D gene is TRBD1 (6 bases). V was cut by 4 bases and J by 0 bases, with 11 bases left in between. Germline CDR1 reads SGHTS; CDR2 reads YDEGEE. This CDR3 comprises 14 residues. Using reference TRBV5-8 and TRBJ2-7 for the parts outside the CDR3, the full variable domain is EAGVTQSPTHLIKTRGQQATLRCSPISGHTSVYWYQQALGLGLQFLLWYDEGEERNRGNFPPRFSGRQFPNYSSELNVNALELEDSALYLCASSLRDNSYEQYFGPGTRLTVT.

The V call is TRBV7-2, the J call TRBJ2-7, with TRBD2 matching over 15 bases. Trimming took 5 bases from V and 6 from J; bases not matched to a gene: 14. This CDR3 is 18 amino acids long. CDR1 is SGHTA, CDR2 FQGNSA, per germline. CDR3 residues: CASSPNPGLAGGGGEQYF. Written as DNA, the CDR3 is TGTGCCAGCAGCCCCAATCCGGGACTAGCGGGAGGCGGGGGCGAGCAGTACTTC.

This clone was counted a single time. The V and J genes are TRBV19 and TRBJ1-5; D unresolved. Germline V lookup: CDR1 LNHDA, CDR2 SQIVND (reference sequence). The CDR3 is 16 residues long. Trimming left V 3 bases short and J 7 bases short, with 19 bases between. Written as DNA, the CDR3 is TGTGCCAGTAGTATGATGGAGTGGAGGGCGAAGCAGCCCCAGCATTTT. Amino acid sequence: CASSMMEWRAKQPQHF.

The CDR3 DNA sequence: TGTGCCAGCAGTCCTTTGGGAGGGGGTGGGACCCAGTACTTC. This translates into CASSPLGGGGTQYF. V is TRBV9 and J is TRBJ2-5; the D gene is possibly TRBD2 (7 bases). The CDR3 sequence is 14 residues long. The V end lost 5 bases, the J end lost 7 bases, and 18 bases lay between the germline ends. Per the germline V gene, CDR1 is SGDLS and CDR2 is YYNGEE. The whole variable domain, filled in from reference TRBV9 and TRBJ2-5, reads DSGVTQTPKHLITATGQRVTLRCSPRSGDLSVYWYQQSLDQGLQFLIQYYNGEERAKGNILERFSAQQFPDLHSELNLSSLELGDSALYFCASSPLGGGGTQYFGPGTRLLVL.

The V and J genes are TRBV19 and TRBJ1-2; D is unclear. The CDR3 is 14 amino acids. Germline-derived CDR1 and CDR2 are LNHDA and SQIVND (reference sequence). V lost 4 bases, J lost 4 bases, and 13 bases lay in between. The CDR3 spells CASSTLDGFYGYTF. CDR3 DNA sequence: TGTGCCAGTAGTACCCTAGACGGCTTCTATGGCTACACCTTC.

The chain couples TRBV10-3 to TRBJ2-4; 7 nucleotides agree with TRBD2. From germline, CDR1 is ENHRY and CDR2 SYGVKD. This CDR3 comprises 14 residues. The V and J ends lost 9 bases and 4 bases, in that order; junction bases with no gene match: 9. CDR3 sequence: CAMAFGGRKNIQYF. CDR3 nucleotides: TGTGCCATGGCATTCGGCGGGAGAAAAAACATTCAGTACTTC.

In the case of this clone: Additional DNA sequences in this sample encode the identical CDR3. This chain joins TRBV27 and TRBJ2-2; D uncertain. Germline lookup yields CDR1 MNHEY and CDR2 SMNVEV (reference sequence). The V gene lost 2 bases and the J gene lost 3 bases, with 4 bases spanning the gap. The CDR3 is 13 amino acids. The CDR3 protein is CASSLPYTGELFF. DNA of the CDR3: TGTGCCAGCAGTTTACCGTACACCGGGGAGCTGTTTTTT.

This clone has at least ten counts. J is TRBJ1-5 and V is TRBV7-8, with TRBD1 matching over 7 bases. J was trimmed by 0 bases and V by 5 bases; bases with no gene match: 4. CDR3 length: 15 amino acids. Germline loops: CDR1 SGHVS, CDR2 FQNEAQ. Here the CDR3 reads CASSPDRSSNQPQHF. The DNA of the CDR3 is TGTGCCAGCAGCCCGGACAGGTCTAGCAATCAGCCCCAGCATTTT.

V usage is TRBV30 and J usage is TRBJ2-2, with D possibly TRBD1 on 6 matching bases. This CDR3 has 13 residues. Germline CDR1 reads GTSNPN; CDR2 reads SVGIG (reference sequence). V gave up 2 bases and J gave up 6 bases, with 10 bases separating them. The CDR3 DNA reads TGTGCCTGGAGTACTACAGGGCCCGGGGAGCTGTTTTTT. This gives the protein CAWSTTGPGELFF. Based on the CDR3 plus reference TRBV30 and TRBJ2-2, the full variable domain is SQTIHQWPATLVQPVGSPLSLECTVEGTSNPNLYWYRQAAGRGLQLLFYSVGIGQISSEVPQNLSASRPQDRQFILSSKKLLLSDSGFYLCAWSTTGPGELFFGEGSRLTVL.

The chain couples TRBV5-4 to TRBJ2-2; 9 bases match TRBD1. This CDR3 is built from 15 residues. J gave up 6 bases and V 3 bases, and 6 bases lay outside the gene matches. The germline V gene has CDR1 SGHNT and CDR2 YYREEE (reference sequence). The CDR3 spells CASSSGQGYAGELFF. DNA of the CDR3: TGTGCCAGCAGCTCCGGACAGGGGTACGCCGGGGAGCTGTTTTTT.

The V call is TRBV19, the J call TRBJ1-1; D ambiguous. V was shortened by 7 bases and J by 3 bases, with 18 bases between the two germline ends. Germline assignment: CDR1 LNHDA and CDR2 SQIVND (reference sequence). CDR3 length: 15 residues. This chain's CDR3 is CASTKPTWGDTEAFF. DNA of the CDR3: TGTGCCAGTACCAAACCGACGTGGGGAGACACTGAAGCTTTCTTT. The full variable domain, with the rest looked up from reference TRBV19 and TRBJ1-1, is DGGITQSPKYLFRKEGQNVTLSCEQNLNHDAMYWYRQDPGQGLRLIYYSQIVNDFQKGDIAEGYSVSREKKESFPLTVTSAQKNPTAFYLCASTKPTWGDTEAFFGQGTRLTVV.

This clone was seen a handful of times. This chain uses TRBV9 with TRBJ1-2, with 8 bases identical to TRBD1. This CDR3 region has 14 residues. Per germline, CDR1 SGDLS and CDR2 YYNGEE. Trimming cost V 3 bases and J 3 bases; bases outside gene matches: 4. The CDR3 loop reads CASSDGQGYYGYTF. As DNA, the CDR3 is TGTGCCAGCAGCGACGGACAGGGTTACTATGGCTACACCTTC.

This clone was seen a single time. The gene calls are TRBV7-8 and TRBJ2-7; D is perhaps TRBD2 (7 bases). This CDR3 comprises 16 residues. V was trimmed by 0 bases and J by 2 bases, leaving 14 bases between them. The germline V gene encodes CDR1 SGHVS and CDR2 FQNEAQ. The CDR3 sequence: CASSLAGGTRTYEQYF. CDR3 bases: TGTGCCAGCAGCTTAGCGGGGGGGACACGGACCTACGAGCAGTACTTC.

The CDR3 DNA reads TGTGCCAGCAATCCCCCGTCCTCCCTTGGCTACACCTTC. This translates into CASNPPSSLGYTF. The chain is built from TRBV6-1 and TRBJ1-2, with D hard to call. CDR1 and CDR2 from the germline V gene are MNHNS and SASEGT. V shed 7 bases and J shed 7 bases, with 16 bases lying between them. This CDR3 comprises 13 residues.